Below are 13 T cell receptor beta chains sequenced from a single sample in a study of T-cell memory formation after mild COVID-19. Each CDR3 protein gets one entry after TCRdb re-called the 5' RACE reads with MiXCR. Here the sample spans about 200,000 distinct CDR3 sequences, 15% to 20% being singletons. Sequencing was performed on PBMCs or a T cell subset sorted from them (not recorded which). The receptor set was obtained from an adult woman who had mild COVID-19 (a few samples of this study predate the infection). Cell type and time point are not known.

The table lists this clonotype with a few counts. The chain carries TRBV7-3 and TRBJ1-1; 10 nucleotides agree with TRBD1. J gave up 1 base and V 6 bases, and 5 bases lay outside the gene matches. Looked up from germline, CDR1 is SGHTA and CDR2 is FQGTGA. The CDR3 runs to 15 residues. CDR3 sequence (DNA): TGTGCCAGCAGGCCCGGGACAGGGGCGAACACTGAAGCTTTCTTT. Protein product: CASRPGTGANTEAFF.

This clonotype appeared many times. The genes are TRBV7-3 and TRBJ2-1, with TRBD1 matching 8 bases. The V gene end was trimmed by 3 bases and the J gene end by 8 bases; junction bases not matched to a gene: 9. The V gene's germline CDR1 is SGHTA and CDR2 FQGTGA. The CDR3 sequence is 15 residues long. CDR3 sequence: CASSFLGQGGDEQFF. CDR3 in DNA: TGTGCCAGCAGCTTTCTCGGACAGGGAGGCGATGAGCAGTTCTTC. The variable domain in full, with the rest retrieved from reference TRBV7-3 and TRBJ2-1, is GAGVSQTPSNKVTEKGKYVELRCDPISGHTALYWYRQSLGQGPEFLIYFQGTGAADDSGLPNDRFFAVRPEGSVSTLKIQRTERGDSAVYLCASSFLGQGGDEQFFGPGTRLTVL.

This chain uses TRBV7-2 with TRBJ1-5, with D unclear. With 0 bases removed from V and 3 bases from J, the gap between germline ends came to 6 bases. CDR1 is SGHTA and CDR2 is FQGNSA in the germline V gene. The CDR3 consists of 14 residues. The CDR3 nucleotides read TGTGCCAGCAGCTTAGCGAAGGACAATCAGCCCCAGCATTTT. The encoded protein is CASSLAKDNQPQHF.

There are a few counts of this clonotype. The V and J genes are TRBV23-1 and TRBJ2-1; 8 nucleotides line up with TRBD2. TRBV23-1 is filed as an ORF, its function uncertain. The CDR3 consists of 12 residues. V trimming: 8 bases; J trimming: 8 bases; junction bases outside the gene matches: 5. This CDR3 is CASPGGDHEQFF. The CDR3 DNA sequence: TGCGCCAGCCCGGGGGGGGACCATGAGCAGTTCTTC.

The chain uses TRBV30 and TRBJ1-1; D gene ambiguous. This CDR3 has 13 residues. V was trimmed by 0 bases and J by 11 bases, leaving 16 bases between them. Germline CDR1 is GTSNPN and CDR2 is SVGIG (reference sequence). CDR3 residues: CAWSVRQRGEAFF. For the CDR3, the DNA is TGTGCCTGGAGTGTACGGCAGCGGGGAGAGGCTTTCTTT.

The chain couples TRBV2 to TRBJ1-1, with a possible D match to TRBD1 (6 bases). This CDR3 region has 15 residues. In germline, CDR1 is SNHLY, CDR2 FYNNEI. V was pared by 6 bases and J by 1 base, with 15 bases between. In nucleotides, the CDR3 is TGTGCCAGCAGACTCTCCGGGACAAAGAACACTGAAGCTTTCTTT. Translating gives CASRLSGTKNTEAFF.

V is TRBV24-1 and J is TRBJ2-5; D not certain. The CDR3 runs to 15 residues. V lost 5 bases, J lost 0 bases, and 12 bases lay in between. In germline, CDR1 is KGHDR, CDR2 SFDVKD. CDR3 in DNA: TGTGCCACCAGTGTGGGCAGCGCGTACCAAGAGACCCAGTACTTC. Translation: CATSVGSAYQETQYF.

The rearrangement uses TRBV2 and TRBJ2-7; a possible D gene is TRBD2 (6 bases). The CDR3 is 13 residues long. The germline V and J ends were trimmed by 8 bases and 1 base, with 12 bases remaining between them. CDR1 is SNHLY and CDR2 is FYNNEI in the germline V gene. CDR3 DNA sequence: TGTGCCAGCTCTAATGGGGGGTCCTACGAGCAGTACTTC. This translates into CASSNGGSYEQYF. The full variable domain, its missing parts supplied by reference TRBV2 and TRBJ2-7, is EPEVTQTPSHQVTQMGQEVILRCVPISNHLYFYWYRQILGQKVEFLVSFYNNEISEKSEIFDDQFSVERPDGSNFTLKIRSTKLEDSAMYFCASSNGGSYEQYFGPGTRLTVT.

This clonotype turned up a few times. The rearrangement links TRBV7-2 to TRBJ2-3; D is ambiguous. CDR3 length: 13 amino acids. V gave up 4 bases and J gave up 7 bases, with 12 bases separating them. Germline CDR1 SGHTA, CDR2 FQGNSA. This CDR3 reads CASSYGPSNTQYF. For the CDR3, the DNA is TGTGCCAGCAGCTACGGACCGTCGAATACGCAGTATTTT. Combining the CDR3 with reference TRBV7-2 and TRBJ2-3 gives the whole variable domain GAGVSQSPSNKVTEKGKDVELRCDPISGHTALYWYRQSLGQGLEFLIYFQGNSAPDKSGLPSDRFSAERTGGSVSTLTIQRTQQEDSAVYLCASSYGPSNTQYFGPGTRLTVL.

J is TRBJ1-5 and V is TRBV12-3 or TRBV12-4; D remains unclear. The ends were cut back, 2 bases at V and 8 bases at J, with 10 bases in the middle. The CDR3 has 13 residues. CDR3 in DNA: TGTGCCAGCAGTTTAACCCAGGTCAAGCCCCAGCATTTT. This translates into CASSLTQVKPQHF.

This clonotype came up a few times. The J gene is TRBJ2-5, the V gene TRBV4-2, with D maybe TRBD1 (5 bases). V was clipped by 1 base and J by 5 bases, with 11 bases between them. Looked up from germline, CDR1 is LGHNA and CDR2 is YNFKEQ. The CDR3 consists of 14 residues. DNA of the CDR3: TGTGCCAGCAGCCAAGCAGGGAAAGAGGAGACCCAGTACTTC. Protein: CASSQAGKEETQYF.

This clonotype was counted only a few times. This sequence joins TRBV12-3 or TRBV12-4 and TRBJ1-3, with TRBD1 identical over 8 bases. The CDR3 extends over 17 amino acids. J gave up 3 bases and V 4 bases, and 11 bases lay outside the gene matches. In DNA, the CDR3 is TGTGCCAGCAGTTCTTTCACAGGGGGAACGGGTGGAAACACCATATATTTT. Amino acids: CASSSFTGGTGGNTIYF.

This chain joins TRBV18 and TRBJ1-1, with 8 bases fitting TRBD1. CDR1 and CDR2 (germline): KGHSH, LQKENI. The CDR3 consists of 14 residues. The V gene end was trimmed by 2 bases and the J gene end by 8 bases; junction bases not matched to a gene: 7. The CDR3 sequence: CASSPKGQGGEAFF. In DNA form, the CDR3 reads TGTGCCAGCTCACCAAAAGGACAGGGTGGCGAAGCTTTCTTT.